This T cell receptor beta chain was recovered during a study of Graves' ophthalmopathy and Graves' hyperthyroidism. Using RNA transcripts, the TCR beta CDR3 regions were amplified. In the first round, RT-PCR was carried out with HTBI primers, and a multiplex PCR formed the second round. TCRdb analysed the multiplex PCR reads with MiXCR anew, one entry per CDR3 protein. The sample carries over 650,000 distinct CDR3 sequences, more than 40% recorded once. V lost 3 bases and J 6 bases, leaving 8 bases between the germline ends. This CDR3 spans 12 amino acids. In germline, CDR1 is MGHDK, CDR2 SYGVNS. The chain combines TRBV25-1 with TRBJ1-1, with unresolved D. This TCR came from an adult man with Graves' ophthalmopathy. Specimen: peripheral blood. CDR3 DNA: TGTGCCAGCAGTGAGGGCGACGCTGAAGCTTTCTTT. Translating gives CASSEGDAEAFF.